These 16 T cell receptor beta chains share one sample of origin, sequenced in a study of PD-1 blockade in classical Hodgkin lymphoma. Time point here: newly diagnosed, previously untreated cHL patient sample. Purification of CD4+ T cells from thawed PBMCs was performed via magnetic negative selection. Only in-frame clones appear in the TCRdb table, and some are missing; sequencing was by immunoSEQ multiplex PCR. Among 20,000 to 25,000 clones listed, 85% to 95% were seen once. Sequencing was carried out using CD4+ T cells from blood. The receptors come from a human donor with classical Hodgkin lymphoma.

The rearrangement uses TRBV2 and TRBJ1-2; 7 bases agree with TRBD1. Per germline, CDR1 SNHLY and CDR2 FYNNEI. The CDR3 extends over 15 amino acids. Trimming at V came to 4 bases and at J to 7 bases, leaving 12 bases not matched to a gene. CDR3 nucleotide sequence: TGTGCCAGCAGTGGAAGGACAGGTCCGGTGGGTGGCTACACCTTC. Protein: CASSGRTGPVGGYTF.

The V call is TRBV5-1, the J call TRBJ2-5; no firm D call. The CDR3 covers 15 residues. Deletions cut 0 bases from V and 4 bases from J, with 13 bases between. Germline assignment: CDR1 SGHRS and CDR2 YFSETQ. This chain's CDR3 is CASSLAPNTAETQYF. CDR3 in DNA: TGCGCCAGCAGCTTGGCCCCGAATACAGCAGAGACCCAGTACTTC.

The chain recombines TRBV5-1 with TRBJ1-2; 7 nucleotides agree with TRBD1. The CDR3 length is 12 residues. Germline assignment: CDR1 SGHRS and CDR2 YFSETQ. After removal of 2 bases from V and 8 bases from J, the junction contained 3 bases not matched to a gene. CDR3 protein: CASSFDREGYTF. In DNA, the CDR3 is TGCGCCAGCAGCTTTGACAGGGAAGGCTACACCTTC.

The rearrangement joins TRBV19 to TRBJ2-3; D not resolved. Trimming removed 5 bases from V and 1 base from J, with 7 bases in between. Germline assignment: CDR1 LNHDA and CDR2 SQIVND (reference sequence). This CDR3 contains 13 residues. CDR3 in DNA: TGTGCCAGTAGTCCCCGGGGCACAGATACGCAGTATTTT. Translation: CASSPRGTDTQYF.

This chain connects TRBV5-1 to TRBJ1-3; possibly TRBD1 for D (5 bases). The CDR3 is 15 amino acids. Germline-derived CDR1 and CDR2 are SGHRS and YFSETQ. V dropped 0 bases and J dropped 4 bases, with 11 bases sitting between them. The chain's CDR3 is CASSLDAGTGNTIYF. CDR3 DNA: TGCGCCAGCAGCTTGGATGCGGGGACCGGAAACACCATATATTTT.

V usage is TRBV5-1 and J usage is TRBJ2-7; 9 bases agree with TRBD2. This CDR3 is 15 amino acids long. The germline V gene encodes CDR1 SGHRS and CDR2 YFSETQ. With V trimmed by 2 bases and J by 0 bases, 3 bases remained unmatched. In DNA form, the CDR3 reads TGCGCCAGCAGCTTAGCGGGAGGAGTCTCCTACGAGCAGTACTTC. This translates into CASSLAGGVSYEQYF.

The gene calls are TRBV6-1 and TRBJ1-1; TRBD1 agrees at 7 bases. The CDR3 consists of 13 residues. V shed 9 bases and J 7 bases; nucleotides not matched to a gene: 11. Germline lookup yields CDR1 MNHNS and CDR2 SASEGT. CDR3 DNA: TGTGCCAGTCCCAACAGGGGTAAGGATGAAGCTTTCTTT. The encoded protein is CASPNRGKDEAFF.

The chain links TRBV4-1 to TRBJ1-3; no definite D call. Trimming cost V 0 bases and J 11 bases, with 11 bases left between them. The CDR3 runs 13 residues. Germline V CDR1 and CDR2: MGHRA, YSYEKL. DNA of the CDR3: TGCGCCAGCAGCCAAGATAAGGGTACCGCCATATATTTT. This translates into CASSQDKGTAIYF.

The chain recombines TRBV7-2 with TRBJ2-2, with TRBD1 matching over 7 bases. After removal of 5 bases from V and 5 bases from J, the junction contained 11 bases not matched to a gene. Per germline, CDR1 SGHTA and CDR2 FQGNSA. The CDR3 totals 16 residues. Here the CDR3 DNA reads TGTGCCAGCAGCGATGCCGGGACAGTAGTAACCGGGGAGCTGTTTTTT. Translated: CASSDAGTVVTGELFF.

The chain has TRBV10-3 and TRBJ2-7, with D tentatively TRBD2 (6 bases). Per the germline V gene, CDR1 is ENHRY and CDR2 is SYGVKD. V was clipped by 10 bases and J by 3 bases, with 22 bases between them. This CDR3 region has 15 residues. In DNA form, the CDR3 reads TGTGCCACTACGGGGCAAATGGAGGGTTACTACGAGCAGTACTTC. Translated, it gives CATTGQMEGYYEQYF.

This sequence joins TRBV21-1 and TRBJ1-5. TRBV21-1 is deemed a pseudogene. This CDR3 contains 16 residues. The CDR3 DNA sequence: TGTGCCAGCAGCAAAGCGGACGGTATGCGGTGTCAGCCCCAGCATTTT. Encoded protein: CASSKADGMRCQPQHF.

CDR3 in DNA: TGCGCCAGCAGCTTTAGTGCCTCCTACGAGCAGTACTTC. It is translated as CASSFSASYEQYF. The chain carries TRBV5-1 and TRBJ2-7, with D unclear. V was pared by 2 bases and J by 0 bases, with 6 bases between. The CDR3 is 13 amino acids. Germline CDR1 and CDR2: SGHRS and YFSETQ.

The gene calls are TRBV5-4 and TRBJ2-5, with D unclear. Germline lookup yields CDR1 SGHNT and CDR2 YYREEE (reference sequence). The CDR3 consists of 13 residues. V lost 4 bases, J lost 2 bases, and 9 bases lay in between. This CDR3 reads CASSLSLQETQYF. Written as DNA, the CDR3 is TGTGCCAGCAGCCTATCATTGCAAGAGACCCAGTACTTC.

The CDR3 DNA sequence: TGTGCCAGTAGGGTTGATTGGGGCAATGAGCAGTTCTTC. Protein: CASRVDWGNEQFF. The rearrangement joins TRBV28 to TRBJ2-1, with D unclear. The CDR3 spans 13 residues. Trimming pared 9 bases from V and 6 bases from J, leaving 15 bases between. Germline V CDR1 and CDR2: MDHEN, SYDVKM.

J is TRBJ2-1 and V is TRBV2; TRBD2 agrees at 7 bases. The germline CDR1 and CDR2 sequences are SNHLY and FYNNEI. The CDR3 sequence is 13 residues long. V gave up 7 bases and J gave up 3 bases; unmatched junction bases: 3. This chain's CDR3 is CASNSGFYNEQFF. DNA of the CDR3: TGTGCCAGCAATAGCGGGTTCTACAATGAGCAGTTCTTC.

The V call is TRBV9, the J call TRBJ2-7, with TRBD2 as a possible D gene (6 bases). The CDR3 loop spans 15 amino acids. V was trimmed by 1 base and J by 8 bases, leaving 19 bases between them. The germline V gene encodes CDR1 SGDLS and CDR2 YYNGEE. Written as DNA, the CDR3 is TGTGCCAGCAGCGTAATAGGAGGGTCCGTCTTCAAGCAGTACTTC. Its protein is CASSVIGGSVFKQYF. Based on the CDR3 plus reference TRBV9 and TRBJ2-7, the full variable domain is DSGVTQTPKHLITATGQRVTLRCSPRSGDLSVYWYQQSLDQGLQFLIQYYNGEERAKGNILERFSAQQFPDLHSELNLSSLELGDSALYFCASSVIGGSVFKQYFGPGTRLTVT.